This T cell receptor (beta chain) comes out of a study of shared clonotypes between healthy human individuals. Turning to the study itself: Three plates were used per donor for CD4 naive, three for CD4 memory, two for CD8 naive and one for CD8 memory. Study results and limitations: Clonotype sharing levels among donors were expected to vary with sequencing depth.

On this clone itself: What it binds is unknown.

Trimming cost V 6 bases and J 0 bases; bases outside gene matches: 4. Germline CDR1 WNHNN, CDR2 SYGVQD (reference sequence). The length of the CDR3 is 15 residues. Donors were healthy HIV-negative adults without recent acute infections or vaccinations. An assay was performed, and its level was deep. Data came from immunoSEQ multiplex PCR; TCRdb stores just in-frame clones and leaves some out. The sample includes millions of clones, 85% to 95% of them seen just once. The receptor was derived from a man aged 18 to 35 in good health. Sequencing was done on a sample of naive CD4+ T cells sorted from blood. Specified subset: CD45RA+ positively selected. The chain combines TRBV10-1 with TRBJ2-7; 11 positions match TRBD2. The CDR3, as DNA: TGCGCCAGCAGCCAGACTAGCGGGGTCTCCTACGAGCAGTACTTC. Amino acid sequence: CASSQTSGVSYEQYF.